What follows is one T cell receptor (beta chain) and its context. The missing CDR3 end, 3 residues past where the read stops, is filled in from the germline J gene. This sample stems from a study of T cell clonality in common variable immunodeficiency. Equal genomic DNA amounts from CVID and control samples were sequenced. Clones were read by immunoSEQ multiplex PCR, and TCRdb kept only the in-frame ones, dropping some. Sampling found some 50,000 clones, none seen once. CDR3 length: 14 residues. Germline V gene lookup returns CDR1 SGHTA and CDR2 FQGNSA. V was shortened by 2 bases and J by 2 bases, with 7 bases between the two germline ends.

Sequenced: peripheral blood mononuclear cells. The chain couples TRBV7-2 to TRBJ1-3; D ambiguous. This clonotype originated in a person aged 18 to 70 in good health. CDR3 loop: CASSLSGAGNTIYF. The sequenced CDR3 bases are TGTGCCAGCAGCTTAAGCGGGGCTGGAAACACC. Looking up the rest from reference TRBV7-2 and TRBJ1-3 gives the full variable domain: GAGVSQSPSNKVTEKGKDVELRCDPISGHTALYWYRQSLGQGLEFLIYFQGNSAPDKSGLPSDRFSAERTGGSVSTLTIQRTQQEDSAVYLCASSLSGAGNTIYFGEGSWLTVV.